The rows below give T cell receptor beta chains drawn from one sample of a study of neurological immune-mediated disorders. TCRdb recomputed calls from the 5' RACE reads with MiXCR, one row per CDR3 protein. This table holds about 66,000 distinct CDR3 sequences, 4.5% found once. Sequenced input: PBMCs. These receptors all stem from a young man with multiple sclerosis. The CDR3 runs from the conserved cysteine through the conserved F or W. D genes are given only for firm matches. Clone size is given for some rows only: seen once, a few or many times, or a class if the clone is expanded.

abundance: many; j_gene: TRBJ2-1; v_gene: TRBV29-1; d_gene: -; CDR3aa: CSAKVGGYNEQFF
abundance: few; j_gene: TRBJ1-1; v_gene: TRBV15; d_gene: -; CDR3aa: CATSSTNTEAFF
abundance: few; j_gene: TRBJ1-1; v_gene: TRBV7-9; d_gene: -; CDR3aa: CASSLAGHLSRAFF
abundance: -; j_gene: TRBJ2-3; v_gene: TRBV20-1; d_gene: -; CDR3aa: CSARDSSNVGRTQYF
abundance: many; j_gene: TRBJ2-4; v_gene: TRBV5-1; d_gene: -; CDR3aa: CASSSGGAKNIQYF
abundance: many; j_gene: TRBJ2-3; v_gene: TRBV7-2; d_gene: -; CDR3aa: CASSQPGDREGDTQYF
abundance: few; j_gene: TRBJ2-3; v_gene: TRBV5-1; d_gene: -; CDR3aa: CASSNERDTQYF
abundance: many; j_gene: TRBJ1-3; v_gene: TRBV20-1; d_gene: TRBD1; CDR3aa: CSARVIQGTSSGNTIYF
abundance: many; j_gene: TRBJ2-3; v_gene: TRBV20-1; d_gene: TRBD2; CDR3aa: CSASLGLDTDTQYF
abundance: many; j_gene: TRBJ1-1; v_gene: TRBV5-6; d_gene: -; CDR3aa: CASSWGRGSAEAFF
abundance: many; j_gene: TRBJ1-5; v_gene: TRBV5-5; d_gene: -; CDR3aa: CASTLGPASNQPQHF
abundance: few; j_gene: TRBJ2-3; v_gene: TRBV5-1; d_gene: TRBD1; CDR3aa: CASSLAWTGSTDTQYF
abundance: many; j_gene: TRBJ2-1; v_gene: TRBV2; d_gene: TRBD1; CDR3aa: CASSMAGTAYNEQFF
abundance: many; j_gene: TRBJ1-1; v_gene: TRBV6-5; d_gene: -; CDR3aa: CASSYDYPFYLDTEAFF
abundance: many; j_gene: TRBJ2-2; v_gene: TRBV7-9; d_gene: TRBD2; CDR3aa: CASSLGLAGRGGELFF
abundance: many; j_gene: TRBJ2-2; v_gene: TRBV9; d_gene: -; CDR3aa: CASRKGPNTGELFF
abundance: few; j_gene: TRBJ2-7; v_gene: TRBV11-2; d_gene: TRBD1; CDR3aa: CASSGTGAAYEQYF
abundance: few; j_gene: TRBJ2-4; v_gene: TRBV20-1; d_gene: TRBD2; CDR3aa: CSARSGGAAKNIQYF
abundance: many; j_gene: TRBJ1-6; v_gene: TRBV25-1; d_gene: -; CDR3aa: CASSETGGLSYNSPLHF
abundance: many; j_gene: TRBJ1-1; v_gene: TRBV29-1; d_gene: TRBD1; CDR3aa: CSVLGQGSTEAFF
abundance: many; j_gene: TRBJ1-1; v_gene: TRBV3-1; d_gene: TRBD1; CDR3aa: CASSATGDTEAFF
abundance: -; j_gene: TRBJ2-3; v_gene: TRBV9; d_gene: TRBD1; CDR3aa: CASSTSSGQPIRGDTQYF
abundance: many; j_gene: TRBJ2-1; v_gene: TRBV7-9; d_gene: -; CDR3aa: CASSLGGLNEQFF
abundance: many; j_gene: TRBJ2-3; v_gene: TRBV7-2; d_gene: TRBD2; CDR3aa: CASSRGGLADTQYF
abundance: few; j_gene: TRBJ2-1; v_gene: TRBV10-3; d_gene: -; CDR3aa: CAISRERYNEQFF
abundance: many; j_gene: TRBJ2-7; v_gene: TRBV7-7; d_gene: -; CDR3aa: CASSLASGGQSYEQYF
abundance: many; j_gene: TRBJ1-1; v_gene: TRBV20-1; d_gene: -; CDR3aa: CSADWTANTEAFF
abundance: -; j_gene: TRBJ1-1; v_gene: TRBV18; d_gene: -; CDR3aa: CASSPLGGLNTEAFF
abundance: many; j_gene: TRBJ2-7; v_gene: TRBV20-1; d_gene: -; CDR3aa: CSVGVGGSFDEQYF
abundance: many; j_gene: TRBJ1-6; v_gene: TRBV20-1; d_gene: -; CDR3aa: CSARSRGVLGPLHF
abundance: -; j_gene: TRBJ2-3; v_gene: TRBV5-1; d_gene: -; CDR3aa: CASSPGRWGQAKDTQYF
abundance: many; j_gene: TRBJ1-2; v_gene: TRBV20-1; d_gene: -; CDR3aa: CSATAWQGGYTF
abundance: many; j_gene: TRBJ2-2; v_gene: TRBV5-8; d_gene: TRBD1; CDR3aa: CASSPGTGDTGELFF
abundance: many; j_gene: TRBJ1-1; v_gene: TRBV5-1; d_gene: -; CDR3aa: CASSPLDQLPEAFF
abundance: -; j_gene: TRBJ1-6; v_gene: TRBV2; d_gene: -; CDR3aa: CASSDLQGGMSPLNF
abundance: many; j_gene: TRBJ1-1; v_gene: TRBV9; d_gene: TRBD1; CDR3aa: CASSAYRGQPHEAFF
abundance: many; j_gene: TRBJ1-2; v_gene: TRBV24-1; d_gene: -; CDR3aa: CATSPGYGYTF
abundance: many; j_gene: TRBJ1-1; v_gene: TRBV6-5; d_gene: -; CDR3aa: CASSYGGDTEAFF
abundance: many; j_gene: TRBJ1-1; v_gene: TRBV20-1; d_gene: -; CDR3aa: CSARDTGSGTEAFF
abundance: many; j_gene: TRBJ1-2; v_gene: TRBV20-1; d_gene: -; CDR3aa: CSAGDSSSYGYTF
abundance: many; j_gene: TRBJ2-5; v_gene: TRBV20-1; d_gene: TRBD2; CDR3aa: CSARVAGGPGETQYF
abundance: many; j_gene: TRBJ1-2; v_gene: TRBV14; d_gene: -; CDR3aa: CASSRWQANYGYTF
abundance: many; j_gene: TRBJ2-7; v_gene: TRBV29-1; d_gene: -; CDR3aa: CSVAGNEQYF
abundance: many; j_gene: TRBJ2-5; v_gene: TRBV7-8; d_gene: TRBD1; CDR3aa: CASSFDRGLQYF
abundance: few; j_gene: TRBJ2-6; v_gene: TRBV5-1; d_gene: -; CDR3aa: CASSLMASGANVLTF
abundance: few; j_gene: TRBJ2-2; v_gene: TRBV6-5; d_gene: -; CDR3aa: CASSYVRSGGELFF
abundance: many; j_gene: TRBJ1-2; v_gene: TRBV7-3; d_gene: -; CDR3aa: CAGEGGYTF
abundance: many; j_gene: TRBJ1-1; v_gene: TRBV27; d_gene: -; CDR3aa: CASAGRATMNTEAFF
abundance: few; j_gene: TRBJ1-1; v_gene: TRBV2; d_gene: -; CDR3aa: CASSKTELNTEAFF
abundance: many; j_gene: TRBJ2-7; v_gene: TRBV3-1; d_gene: -; CDR3aa: CASSHRVSTTYEQYF
abundance: many; j_gene: TRBJ2-3; v_gene: TRBV14; d_gene: TRBD1; CDR3aa: CASSRADRGRLYTDTQYF
abundance: few; j_gene: TRBJ1-1; v_gene: TRBV12-5; d_gene: TRBD1; CDR3aa: CASGWGQTNTEAFF
abundance: many; j_gene: TRBJ1-1; v_gene: TRBV5-1; d_gene: -; CDR3aa: CSSRENSAGAVNTEAFF
abundance: many; j_gene: TRBJ1-1; v_gene: TRBV2; d_gene: -; CDR3aa: CASSEGGDTEAFF
abundance: many; j_gene: TRBJ2-3; v_gene: TRBV10-3; d_gene: -; CDR3aa: CATGEFGATDTQYF